Presented here are 3 T cell receptor beta chains from one specimen sequenced in a study of blood T cell repertoires in COVID-19. TCRdb keeps only in-frame clones here, not all; method: immunoSEQ multiplex PCR. Of about 210,000 clones in the sample, around 80% were seen once. The sequencing input was peripheral blood. These receptors all come from a woman in her forties with acute or convalescent COVID-19.

The V gene is TRBV6-4, the J gene TRBJ2-7; perhaps TRBD2 as D (6 bases). The CDR3 spans 15 residues. CDR1 and CDR2 from the germline V gene are MRHNA and SNTAGT. The V end lost 7 bases, the J end lost 0 bases, and 16 bases lay between the germline ends. The CDR3, as DNA: TGTGCCAGCACTTTCCGGGACGGGAGCTCCTACGAGCAGTACTTC. This encodes CASTFRDGSSYEQYF.

This chain connects TRBV19 to TRBJ1-2; perhaps TRBD1 as D (6 bases). The V end lost 3 bases, the J end lost 3 bases, and 17 bases lay between the germline ends. Germline values: CDR1 LNHDA, CDR2 SQIVND (reference sequence). There are 16 residues in the CDR3. The CDR3 coding sequence is TGTGCCAGTAGTATGACTTCCCGGGGGGCAGACTATGGCTACACCTTC. Translating it yields CASSMTSRGADYGYTF.

The CDR3 nucleotides read TGCGCCAGCAGCCAAATCGGACAGGGACTGAATGAAAAACTGTTTTTT. As protein: CASSQIGQGLNEKLFF. The gene calls are TRBV4-3 and TRBJ1-4, with TRBD1 matching over 8 bases. Germline lookup yields CDR1 LGHNA and CDR2 YSLEER. The CDR3 consists of 16 residues. V was pared by 2 bases and J by 5 bases, with 7 bases of the junction left unmatched.